This entry describes one T cell receptor (beta chain). Original data processing: Reference gene primer amplification yielded estimated nucleated cell counts. Sequenced by immunoSEQ multiplex PCR; TCRdb stores in-frame clones only, minus some. That table supplies the V and J calls and clone size; D and trimming were determined from the DNA. Of fewer than 120,000 clones in the sample, around 90% were seen once. This sample is part of a study of blood T cell repertoires in COVID-19. Study summary: Acute and convalescent COVID-19 samples came from the United States, Italy and Spain. Nucleic acid was either cDNA or gDNA, and it came from T cells, B-cell-depleted T cells, or PBMCs.

Per the germline V gene, CDR1 is SGHAT and CDR2 is FQNNGV. The CDR3 sequence is 20 residues long. V shed 0 bases and J 2 bases; nucleotides not matched to a gene: 15. The TCR sequence derives from a human donor in a cohort sampled during active COVID-19. Sequenced: peripheral blood. The chain uses TRBV11-2 and TRBJ2-3; 9 bases line up with TRBD1. The chain's CDR3 is CASSLDTVWGTGLYTDTQYF. The CDR3 bases are TGTGCCAGCAGCTTAGATACCGTGTGGGGGACAGGGCTGTACACAGATACGCAGTATTTT.